The 4 T cell receptor beta chains below come from one sample, sequenced in a study of CD4+ T cells in melanoma. The assay was immunoSEQ multiplex PCR, and TCRdb's table has in-frame clones only and misses some. Counted here are about 11,000 clones, roughly 66% occurring once; the ten biggest clones make up around 12%. The sequenced sample consisted of cells from a culture (not recorded whether cultured in vitro). The source is a human donor with melanoma.

This clone came up a few times. The chain joins TRBV30 to TRBJ1-5, with 8 nucleotides matching TRBD1. The V gene's germline CDR1 is GTSNPN and CDR2 SVGIG (reference sequence). The CDR3 has 14 amino acids. V lost 5 bases to trimming and J lost 2 bases; unmatched junction nucleotides: 5. In nucleotides, the CDR3 is TGTGCCTGGGACAGGGGTAGGGGCAATCAGCCCCAGCATTTT. Amino acid sequence: CAWDRGRGNQPQHF.

The chain has TRBV5-6 and TRBJ2-1; no firm D call. The CDR3 is 15 residues long. The germline V gene has CDR1 SGHDT and CDR2 YYEEEE. V lost 4 bases and J 5 bases, leaving 16 bases between the germline ends. CDR3 DNA sequence: TGTGCCAGCAGCGCACCAGAAAACCGAAACAATGAGCAGTTCTTC. Protein: CASSAPENRNNEQFF.

This clone has a handful of counts. The V call is TRBV30, the J call TRBJ1-2; 10 positions agree with TRBD1. V gave up 5 bases and J gave up 7 bases; unmatched junction bases: 13. Germline lookup yields CDR1 GTSNPN and CDR2 SVGIG (reference sequence). The length of the CDR3 is 15 residues. The CDR3 spells CAWVPSGTGVVGYTF. The CDR3 bases are TGTGCCTGGGTGCCGTCCGGGACAGGGGTCGTTGGCTACACCTTC.

This chain joins TRBV6-6 and TRBJ1-2; 7 bases align to TRBD1. Germline V gene lookup returns CDR1 MNHNY and CDR2 SVGAGI (reference sequence). The CDR3 runs to 14 residues. The trim removed 6 bases at V and 1 base at J, leaving 5 bases unmatched. CDR3 amino acids: CASRQRDSNYGYTF. DNA of the CDR3: TGTGCCAGCAGGCAACGGGACAGTAACTATGGCTACACCTTC.